A selection of T cell receptor beta chains follows, all from one sample in a study of post-analysis software for immune sequencing data. One entry per CDR3 protein, called by TCRdb with MiXCR from the PCR reads. The repertoire includes 150,000 to 200,000 distinct CDR3 sequences, 30% to 45% of them detected once, and under 30% sits in the top ten. The sample in question was blood, obtained after autologous hematopoietic stem cell transplantation. Receptors originate from a girl under 18 with multiple sclerosis. Both conserved end residues are part of each CDR3. D genes are given only for firm matches. Some rows mark clone size as missing; the rest say once, few, many or name a class of expanded clone.

clone size | J gene | D gene | V gene | CDR3 length | CDR3 DNA | CDR3 protein
few | TRBJ2-7 | . | TRBV4-1 | 13 | TGCGCCAGCAGCCAGGTGGACGACTACGAGCAGTACTTC | CASSQVDDYEQYF
. | TRBJ1-5 | . | TRBV12-3/TRBV12-4 | 13 | TGTGCCAGCAGTTTTCAAGGACGTCAGCCCCAGCATTTT | CASSFQGRQPQHF
. | TRBJ2-4 | . | TRBV14 | 12 | TGTGTCAGCAGCCAAGCCTACCTTAGACCGTACTTC | CVSSQAYLRPYF
once | TRBJ2-7 | . | TRBV7-6 | 14 | . | CASSFGTGSDEQYF
. | TRBJ2-1 | . | TRBV6-1 | 15 | TGTGCCAGCAGCACGGTCCAGGTCCCCAGGGATGAGCAGTTCTTC | CASSTVQVPRDEQFF
. | TRBJ2-1 | TRBD2 | TRBV4-3 | 16 | TGCGCCAGCAGCCAAGAAAGGGGACTAGCGGTCTATGAGCAGTTCTTC | CASSQERGLAVYEQFF
. | TRBJ1-5 | . | TRBV6-1 | 12 | TGTGCCAGCACCAGAGGTAATCAGCCCCAGCATTTT | CASTRGNQPQHF
. | TRBJ2-1 | . | TRBV5-1 | 18 | TGCGCCAGCAGCTGGGGGCGGAGCAGCGGGCCCCTAGGGAATGAGCAGTTCTTC | CASSWGRSSGPLGNEQFF
many | TRBJ2-1 | . | TRBV6-6 | 14 | TGTGCCAGCAGTTACAAGGGTAGCGCCCGGGAGCAGTTCTTC | CASSYKGSAREQFF
few | TRBJ1-5 | TRBD1 | TRBV27 | 13 | TGTGCCAGCAGTACCGGGACAGCTCAGCCCCAGCATTTT | CASSTGTAQPQHF
. | TRBJ2-7 | . | TRBV28 | 15 | TGTGCCAGCAGTTTATGGAGAGGGGCGACCTACGAGCAGTACTTC | CASSLWRGATYEQYF
. | TRBJ2-3 | . | TRBV5-1 | 16 | TGCGCCAGCAGCTTGGACGGACAGCTAAGCACAGATACGCAGTATTTT | CASSLDGQLSTDTQYF